This TCR beta chain is from a study of regulatory T cells in long-lasting Graves disease. Notes on the study in general: Relative to new patients (966), persistent patients exhibited greater sharing of public clonotypes (approximately 2,500). Limited samples may have lowered accuracy.

This clonotype was detected only a few times. Its antigen is as yet unknown. Construction of TCR beta libraries relied on iRepertoire HTBI primers and on Arm-PCR targeting CDR3 regions. TCRdb re-called the multiplex PCR reads through MiXCR, storing one row per CDR3 protein. Of roughly 430,000 distinct CDR3 sequences in the sample, 21% were seen once. V shed 0 bases and J 4 bases; nucleotides not matched to a gene: 9. This CDR3 contains 17 residues. The V gene's germline CDR1 is LGHNT and CDR2 FRNRAP. The time point denotes: persistent/refractory GD, antithyroid drugs over 5 years with positive TRAb. The TCR library used RNA extracted from PBMCs. The patients were enrolled through endocrinology in Xi'an, China.

The clonotype comes from a female donor with Graves disease. The material sequenced was peripheral blood mononuclear cells (PBMCs), taken when the disease was refractory, from a patient treated with antithyroid drugs. The V and J genes are TRBV12-5 and TRBJ1-2, with 9 bases fitting TRBD1. CDR3 in amino acids: CASGLVRDRDIGYGYTF. DNA for the CDR3: TGTGCTAGTGGTTTGGTACGGGACAGGGATATCGGCTATGGCTACACCTTC.